This TCR beta chain appears in the sequencing data of a study of blood T cell repertoires in COVID-19. Study-wide context: Sites across the United States, Italy and Spain contributed samples from acute and convalescent COVID-19. The analysed material was cDNA or gDNA that came from T cells, B-cell-depleted T cells, or PBMCs.

Original analysis: It was from reference gene primer amplification that nucleated cell counts were estimated. The repertoire was sequenced with immunoSEQ multiplex PCR; TCRdb's copy has only in-frame clones and lacks some. D and trimming come from the DNA, and the V and J calls and clone size come from that table. The sample carries about 250,000 clones, approximately 85% recorded once. This clone was picked up a small number of times. Trimming pared 7 bases from V and 0 bases from J, leaving 12 bases between. This CDR3 region has 14 residues. CDR1 ENHRY and CDR2 SYGVKD come from the germline V gene. Material: peripheral blood. This receptor was obtained from a man aged 45-60 years with active or convalescent COVID-19. The V and J genes are TRBV10-3 and TRBJ1-1, with D unresolved. The CDR3 sequence: CAITESGVNTEAFF. The CDR3 bases are TGTGCCATCACTGAATCGGGAGTGAACACTGAAGCTTTCTTT.